Below are 31 T cell receptor beta chains sequenced from a single sample in a study of beta chain features in type 1 diabetes. TCRB transcripts that were expressed got sequenced, as all of the isolated RNA had been reverse transcribed. The data were produced by immunoSEQ multiplex PCR, yet TCRdb's version contains in-frame clones alone and is incomplete. This table holds about 410,000 clones, approximately 15% found once. Sequencing input: naive CD4+ T cells from blood. All receptors derive from a man aged 25 to 40 in good health.

This sequence joins TRBV29-1 and TRBJ1-2; tentatively, D is TRBD1 (6 bases). Deletions cut 5 bases from V and 7 bases from J, with 17 bases between. Germline V gives CDR1 SQVTM, CDR2 ANQGSEA. The CDR3 runs to 13 residues. CDR3 in DNA: TGCAGCGTTAGCAGGGGTCCCGGGCTTGGCTACACCTTC. Translation gives CSVSRGPGLGYTF.

This clone occurred a few times. The J gene is TRBJ2-3, the V gene TRBV7-9; possible D gene TRBD2, 6 bases. Germline V lookup: CDR1 SEHNR, CDR2 FQNEAQ (reference sequence). This CDR3 has 15 amino acids. Trimming left V 2 bases short and J 5 bases short, with 14 bases between. CDR3 sequence: CASSLKIAALDTQYF. Written as DNA, the CDR3 is TGTGCCAGCAGCTTAAAGATAGCGGCCCTAGATACGCAGTATTTT.

This clone was counted between two and nine times. This chain connects TRBV6-1 to TRBJ2-5, with D unclear. CDR3 size: 13 residues. Trimming removed 4 bases at V and 2 bases at J, with 8 bases between. CDR1 and CDR2 from the germline V gene are MNHNS and SASEGT. The DNA for the CDR3 is TGTGCCAGCAGTGCTGGTCTACAAGAGACCCAGTACTTC. Its translation is CASSAGLQETQYF.

The chain joins TRBV2 to TRBJ2-7; D remains unclear. Trimming took off 4 bases at V and 2 bases at J, with 6 bases between the two ends. CDR1 and CDR2 (germline): SNHLY, FYNNEI. The CDR3 is made up of 12 amino acids. In DNA, the CDR3 is TGTGCCAGCAGTGTCAGTACCTACGAGCAGTACTTC. As protein: CASSVSTYEQYF.

This clone was picked up a small number of times. The J gene is TRBJ1-2, the V gene TRBV27; TRBD1 matches at 7 bases. The CDR3 is 16 amino acids. The J segment lost 2 bases and the V segment lost 5 bases, leaving 11 bases of the junction unmatched. The germline CDR1 and CDR2 sequences are MNHEY and SMNVEV (reference sequence). The CDR3 spells CASSPTGRGYNYGYTF. The CDR3 DNA reads as TGTGCCAGCAGTCCCACCGGCAGGGGGTACAACTATGGCTACACCTTC.

The chain has TRBV7-9 and TRBJ1-4; D remains ambiguous. This CDR3 region has 14 residues. CDR1 is SEHNR and CDR2 is FQNEAQ in the germline V gene (reference sequence). V dropped 1 base and J dropped 4 bases, with 7 bases sitting between them. CDR3 amino acids: CASSLGGVNEKLFF. CDR3 DNA sequence: TGTGCCAGCAGCTTAGGGGGAGTTAATGAAAAACTGTTTTTT.

This chain joins TRBV25-1 and TRBJ2-7, with D tentatively TRBD1 (6 bases). Germline CDR1 and CDR2: MGHDK and SYGVNS. The CDR3 totals 13 residues. The V end was cut by 6 bases, the J end by 6 bases, with 15 bases between. CDR3 in amino acids: CASSSGQLVEQYF. In DNA, the CDR3 is TGTGCCAGCAGCTCAGGACAGCTTGTCGAGCAGTACTTC.

V and J are TRBV13 and TRBJ1-1; D unclear. V shed 5 bases and J shed 1 base, with 14 bases lying between them. Per germline, CDR1 PRHDT and CDR2 FYEKMQ (reference sequence). The CDR3 consists of 15 residues. CDR3 DNA sequence: TGTGCCAGCAGCGCCCAACTCGGGCGGAACACTGAAGCTTTCTTT. Translated: CASSAQLGRNTEAFF.

The chain is built from TRBV10-3 and TRBJ2-4; D possibly corresponds to TRBD1 (5 bases). CDR1 is ENHRY and CDR2 is SYGVKD in the germline V gene. The CDR3 is 15 residues long. V lost 4 bases, J lost 0 bases, and 10 bases lay in between. The CDR3 here is CAISVQGPAKNIQYF. The CDR3, as DNA: TGTGCCATCAGTGTGCAGGGCCCAGCCAAAAACATTCAGTACTTC.

The chain is built from TRBV11-3 and TRBJ2-5, with 9 positions matching TRBD1. The CDR3 sequence is 15 residues long. V gave up 5 bases and J gave up 1 base; unmatched junction bases: 5. Germline-derived CDR1 and CDR2 are SGHNT and YENEEA. CDR3 DNA sequence: TGTGCCAGCAGCCCACAGGGGGCTTCCCAAGAGACCCAGTACTTC. Translating it yields CASSPQGASQETQYF.

This chain joins TRBV19 and TRBJ1-1; D gene unclear. Germline V gene data show CDR1 as LNHDA and CDR2 as SQIVND (reference sequence). V lost 5 bases and J lost 1, with 5 bases in between. The CDR3 is made up of 12 amino acids. The CDR3 is CASSARNTEAFF. The DNA of the CDR3 is TGTGCCAGTAGTGCCAGGAACACTGAAGCTTTCTTT.

This sequence joins TRBV7-3 and TRBJ1-3; unclear D gene. Germline loops: CDR1 SGHTA, CDR2 FQGTGA. V was shortened by 5 bases and J by 3 bases, with 11 bases between the two germline ends. The CDR3 consists of 14 residues. In nucleotides, the CDR3 is TGTGCCAGCAGCCTAGTAGCCGGTGGAAACACCATATATTTT. It is translated as CASSLVAGGNTIYF.

In its sample, this clone was seen a few times. The chain carries TRBV11-2 and TRBJ2-1; the D gene is possibly TRBD1 (5 bases). The CDR3 totals 11 residues. Germline V gives CDR1 SGHAT, CDR2 FQNNGV. V was pared by 6 bases and J by 5 bases, with 5 bases between. CDR3 protein: CASRGDNEQFF. For the CDR3, the DNA is TGTGCCAGCAGAGGGGACAATGAGCAGTTCTTC.

The J gene is TRBJ2-1, the V gene TRBV11-3; 9 bases map to TRBD2. The V and J ends lost 1 base and 8 bases, in that order; junction bases with no gene match: 9. This CDR3 is 16 amino acids long. Germline values: CDR1 SGHNT, CDR2 YENEEA. CDR3 region: CASSLVSGSSIDEQFF. The CDR3 region has the DNA TGTGCCAGCAGCTTAGTTAGCGGGAGTAGTATTGATGAGCAGTTCTTC.

This CDR3 is CAWIPRGGEAFF. The CDR3 DNA reads as TGTGCCTGGATCCCCAGGGGAGGCGAAGCTTTCTTT. V is TRBV30 and J is TRBJ1-1; a possible D gene is TRBD1 (6 bases). The germline V and J ends were trimmed by 4 bases and 8 bases, with 14 bases remaining between them. This CDR3 has 12 residues. In germline, CDR1 is GTSNPN, CDR2 SVGIG (reference sequence).

V and J are TRBV9 and TRBJ1-2, with TRBD1 matching 10 bases. CDR1 is SGDLS, CDR2 YYNGEE, per germline. Trimming removed 6 bases from V and 2 bases from J; junction bases left unmatched: 4. This CDR3 has 14 residues. The DNA of the CDR3 is TGTGCCAGCACCGGGGGACAGGGGAACTATGGCTACACCTTC. It encodes CASTGGQGNYGYTF. The whole variable domain, filled in from reference TRBV9 and TRBJ1-2, reads DSGVTQTPKHLITATGQRVTLRCSPRSGDLSVYWYQQSLDQGLQFLIQYYNGEERAKGNILERFSAQQFPDLHSELNLSSLELGDSALYFCASTGGQGNYGYTFGSGTRLTVV.

In its sample, this clone was seen a few times. V usage is TRBV27 and J usage is TRBJ2-6, with TRBD1 matching over 7 bases. Trimming cost V 5 bases and J 0 bases; bases outside gene matches: 1. CDR1 and CDR2 from the germline V gene are MNHEY and SMNVEV (reference sequence). The CDR3 contains 15 residues. DNA of the CDR3: TGTGCCAGCAGTAGGGGGCCCTCTGGGGCCAACGTCCTGACTTTC. It yields the protein CASSRGPSGANVLTF.

The chain is built from TRBV7-9 and TRBJ2-7; D is ambiguous. The CDR3 has 13 residues. The germline V gene encodes CDR1 SEHNR and CDR2 FQNEAQ (reference sequence). The V gene lost 5 bases and the J gene lost 3 bases, with 11 bases spanning the gap. The CDR3 here is CASSISPRYEQYV. Written as DNA, the CDR3 is TGTGCCAGCAGCATTAGCCCCCGCTACGAGCAGTACGTC.

A few counts support this clone. The V and J genes are TRBV19 and TRBJ1-1; D remains ambiguous. CDR3 size: 12 residues. Germline V gene sequence: CDR1 LNHDA, CDR2 SQIVND (reference sequence). V dropped 2 bases and J dropped 8 bases, with 9 bases sitting between them. This chain's CDR3 is CASSIWTEEAFF. The CDR3 DNA is TGTGCCAGTAGTATATGGACGGAAGAAGCTTTCTTT.

This clone showed up just a few times. V gene TRBV19 combines with J gene TRBJ2-5; TRBD1 is a possible D gene (7 bases). The CDR3 has 15 amino acids. The V end was cut by 5 bases, the J end by 6 bases, with 19 bases between. The germline V gene encodes CDR1 LNHDA and CDR2 SQIVND (reference sequence). CDR3 sequence reads: CASSGNRGGLQTQYF. The DNA of the CDR3 is TGTGCCAGTAGTGGAAACAGGGGAGGTTTACAGACCCAGTACTTC.

The chain is built from TRBV14 and TRBJ2-4; possibly TRBD2 for D (6 bases). Trimming shortened V by 3 bases and J by 7 bases, and 22 bases separated the two germline ends. CDR3 length: 17 amino acids. From germline, CDR1 is SGHDN and CDR2 FVKESK. CDR3 DNA sequence: TGTGCCAGCAGCCACCGAGAGGGAAGGCCCGGAGGGAACATTCAGTACTTC. This codes for CASSHREGRPGGNIQYF.

This clone was picked up a small number of times. Written as DNA, the CDR3 is TGTGCCTGGCAACAGGGAGACACCGGGGAGCTGTTTTTT. Translating it yields CAWQQGDTGELFF. The V gene is TRBV30, the J gene TRBJ2-2, with D tentatively TRBD1 (6 bases). The germline V gene encodes CDR1 GTSNPN and CDR2 SVGIG (reference sequence). The V end was cut by 5 bases, the J end by 3 bases, with 10 bases between. The length of the CDR3 is 13 residues.

In this sample, this clone turned up a few times. In DNA, the CDR3 is TGTGCCAGCAGCGTAGGAGGGCCAACCCCTGGAAACACCATATATTTT. This sequence encodes CASSVGGPTPGNTIYF. J is TRBJ1-3 and V is TRBV9; D not certain. The germline CDR1 and CDR2 sequences are SGDLS and YYNGEE. The CDR3 runs 16 residues. V lost 0 bases and J lost 2, with 12 bases in between.

This clone was recorded at least ten times. CDR3 in DNA: TGTGCCAGCAGCCAAGATCTGGACAGGCCAGTAACGCAGTATTTT. Translated, it gives CASSQDLDRPVTQYF. The chain links TRBV14 to TRBJ2-3, with 7 bases lining up with TRBD1. The ends lost 0 bases at V and 9 bases at J; junction bases unmatched: 9. Germline CDR1 is SGHDN and CDR2 is FVKESK. This CDR3 contains 15 residues.

This chain links TRBV6-5 with TRBJ1-2; D uncertain. Germline-derived CDR1 and CDR2 are MNHEY and SVGAGI. The CDR3 contains 15 residues. V gave up 6 bases and J gave up 8 bases, with 22 bases separating them. The CDR3 nucleotides are TGTGCCAGCAGCCTGTCGGACCCCTCGACGGTCGGCTACACCTTC. It yields the protein CASSLSDPSTVGYTF.

The chain employs TRBV18 and TRBJ2-1; possible D gene TRBD2, 6 bases. This CDR3 has 15 residues. V lost 6 bases to trimming and J lost 4 bases, with 16 bases between them. Germline V CDR1 and CDR2: KGHSH, LQKENI. For the CDR3, the DNA is TGTGCCAGCTCCCGCGGGATCGCGGATTACAATGAGCAGTTCTTC. Translation: CASSRGIADYNEQFF.

V is TRBV30 and J is TRBJ1-3; TRBD1 might be the D (6 bases). The germline CDR1 and CDR2 sequences are GTSNPN and SVGIG (reference sequence). V was trimmed by 3 bases and J by 0 bases, leaving 15 bases between them. The CDR3 is made up of 16 amino acids. CDR3 DNA: TGTGCCTGGAGCGCGGGACACCTCGGCTCTGGAAACACCATATATTTT. It is translated as CAWSAGHLGSGNTIYF.

The chain combines TRBV29-1 with TRBJ1-1; a weak D match, TRBD1 (5 bases). The germline V and J ends were trimmed by 3 bases and 4 bases, with 9 bases remaining between them. This CDR3 has 12 amino acids. CDR1 is SQVTM and CDR2 is ANQGSEA in the germline V gene. Written as DNA, the CDR3 is TGCAGCGTTGATGGAAGGGGCACTGAAGCTTTCTTT. Translating it yields CSVDGRGTEAFF.

The chain employs TRBV11-2 and TRBJ1-6; no clear D. Trimming shortened V by 2 bases and J by 5 bases, and 7 bases separated the two germline ends. Germline CDR1 is SGHAT and CDR2 is FQNNGV. The CDR3 extends over 14 amino acids. The CDR3: CASSLTDNNSPLHF. For the CDR3, the DNA is TGTGCCAGCAGCTTAACAGATAATAATTCACCCCTCCACTTT.

This clone has only one observation. CDR3 amino acids: CASSSTTGYYEQYV. Here the CDR3 DNA reads TGTGCCAGCAGCTCGACTACTGGATACTACGAGCAGTACGTC. This chain links TRBV11-1 with TRBJ2-7; tentative D call: TRBD2 (5 bases). The CDR3 runs to 14 residues. CDR1 and CDR2 (germline): SGHAT, FQDESV (reference sequence). Trimming removed 4 bases from V and 3 bases from J, with 13 bases in between.

The V and J genes are TRBV5-1 and TRBJ2-3; no reliable D call. This CDR3 has 14 amino acids. Germline V lookup: CDR1 SGHRS, CDR2 YFSETQ. Trimming took 4 bases from V and 0 from J, leaving 9 bases between them. CDR3 bases: TGCGCCAGCAGCCGCACCCTTAGCACAGATACGCAGTATTTT. Protein: CASSRTLSTDTQYF. Looking up the rest from reference TRBV5-1 and TRBJ2-3 gives the full variable domain: KAGVTQTPRYLIKTRGQQVTLSCSPISGHRSVSWYQQTPGQGLQFLFEYFSETQRNKGNFPGRFSGRQFSNSRSEMNVSTLELGDSALYLCASSRTLSTDTQYFGPGTRLTVL.